The 26 T cell receptor beta chains below were found in one sample sequenced in a study of blood T cell repertoires in COVID-19. Method: immunoSEQ multiplex PCR; TCRdb's copy keeps in-frame clones and lacks some. The sample includes 300,000 to 450,000 clones, roughly 87% seen only once; the top ten take under 1.3%. The specimen sequenced was PBMCs or T cells enriched from blood (not recorded which). All receptors come from a woman aged 25 to 45 who had recovered from COVID-19.

The genes are TRBV3-1 (or the pseudogene TRBV3-2) and TRBJ2-3; TRBD2 is a possible D gene (6 bases). Germline V gives CDR1 LGHDT, CDR2 YNNKEL (reference sequence). V was clipped by 3 bases and J by 1 base, with 11 bases between them. The CDR3 totals 15 residues. CDR3 region: CASSHLAVRTDTQYF. As DNA, the CDR3 is TGTGCCAGCAGCCACTTAGCGGTCCGCACAGATACGCAGTATTTT.

This chain uses TRBV5-1 with TRBJ2-3; D gene uncertain. Germline V gene data show CDR1 as SGHRS and CDR2 as YFSETQ. CDR3 size: 14 residues. Trimming removed 2 bases at V and 1 base at J, with 8 bases between. CDR3 residues: CASSFRTGTDTQYF. The CDR3, as DNA: TGCGCCAGCAGCTTTCGTACTGGCACAGATACGCAGTATTTT.

This clone was seen only once. The rearrangement joins TRBV27 to TRBJ1-3; perhaps TRBD1 as D (6 bases). Germline CDR1 MNHEY, CDR2 SMNVEV (reference sequence). The germline V and J ends were trimmed by 4 bases and 3 bases, with 7 bases remaining between them. The CDR3 consists of 13 residues. In DNA, the CDR3 is TGTGCCAGCAGTTCCAGGGGTGGAAACACCATATATTTT. Its protein product is CASSSRGGNTIYF.

A word on this clone: Other DNA sequences in the sample encode the same CDR3. This sequence joins TRBV6-2 or TRBV6-3 and TRBJ2-7; 11 bases are a match to TRBD1. From germline, CDR1 is MNHEY and CDR2 SVGEGT. This CDR3 has 13 residues. The V and J ends lost 6 bases and 3 bases, in that order; junction bases with no gene match: 1. The CDR3 DNA sequence: TGTGCCAGCAGCGGGACAGGGGGCTACGAGCAGTACTTC. Residues: CASSGTGGYEQYF.

This chain links TRBV6-1 with TRBJ1-5; tentative D call: TRBD1 (6 bases). V was cut by 4 bases and J by 2 bases, with 15 bases left in between. The CDR3 loop spans 16 amino acids. Germline V gene sequence: CDR1 MNHNS, CDR2 SASEGT. CDR3 residues: CASSGGGGVGNQPQHF. The CDR3, as DNA: TGTGCCAGCAGTGGGGGGGGCGGAGTGGGCAATCAGCCCCAGCATTTT.

The chain combines TRBV7-6 with TRBJ2-7; 7 bases are a match to TRBD1. The V gene end was trimmed by 5 bases and the J gene end by 3 bases; junction bases not matched to a gene: 16. Per the germline V gene, CDR1 is SGHVS and CDR2 is FNYEAQ. The CDR3 runs to 17 residues. The CDR3 spells CASSPQVGGQDNYEQYF. The CDR3 nucleotides read TGTGCCAGCAGCCCCCAGGTCGGTGGACAGGATAACTACGAGCAGTACTTC.

The chain is built from TRBV9 and TRBJ1-1; D gene ambiguous. In germline, CDR1 is SGDLS, CDR2 YYNGEE. Trimming left V 4 bases short and J 4 bases short, with 14 bases between. The CDR3 consists of 14 residues. This chain's CDR3 is CASSPFEAATEAFF. In nucleotides, the CDR3 is TGTGCCAGCAGCCCGTTCGAAGCGGCCACTGAAGCTTTCTTT. The whole variable domain, filled in from reference TRBV9 and TRBJ1-1, reads DSGVTQTPKHLITATGQRVTLRCSPRSGDLSVYWYQQSLDQGLQFLIQYYNGEERAKGNILERFSAQQFPDLHSELNLSSLELGDSALYFCASSPFEAATEAFFGQGTRLTVV.

The chain recombines TRBV6-5 with TRBJ2-2; D is unclear. The germline gives CDR1 MNHEY, CDR2 SVGAGI. V was trimmed by 8 bases and J by 2 bases, leaving 6 bases between them. CDR3 size: 12 residues. CDR3 DNA: TGTGCCAGCGGCTCCAACACCGGGGAGCTGTTTTTT. It codes for CASGSNTGELFF.

The rearrangement links TRBV25-1 to TRBJ1-6; 8 bases line up with TRBD1. The trim removed 2 bases at V and 8 bases at J, leaving 5 bases unmatched. This CDR3 is built from 15 residues. Looked up from germline, CDR1 is MGHDK and CDR2 is SYGVNS. As DNA, the CDR3 is TGTGCCAGCAGTGAACCAGGGGGCGCGGATTCACCCCTCCACTTT. Its protein product is CASSEPGGADSPLHF.

The chain recombines TRBV7-8 with TRBJ1-6; D remains unclear. The germline CDR1 and CDR2 sequences are SGHVS and FQNEAQ. The CDR3 has 15 residues. Trimming pared 4 bases from V and 1 base from J, leaving 8 bases between. CDR3 sequence reads: CASSSFSSYNSPLHF. CDR3 bases: TGTGCCAGCAGCTCCTTTTCGTCCTATAATTCACCCCTCCACTTT. Together with reference TRBV7-8 and TRBJ1-6, the CDR3 gives the full variable domain: GAGVSQSPRYKVAKRGQDVALRCDPISGHVSLFWYQQALGQGPEFLTYFQNEAQLDKSGLPSDRFFAERPEGSVSTLKIQRTQQEDSAVYLCASSSFSSYNSPLHFGNGTRLTVT.

This clone was observed a single time. V usage is TRBV9 and J usage is TRBJ1-2; D remains ambiguous. The ends were cut back, 0 bases at V and 4 bases at J, with 10 bases in the middle. Germline V gene lookup returns CDR1 SGDLS and CDR2 YYNGEE. CDR3 length: 14 residues. CDR3 protein: CASSVESGGYGYTF. Written as DNA, the CDR3 is TGTGCCAGCAGCGTAGAGAGTGGCGGCTATGGCTACACCTTC.

The chain couples TRBV5-6 to TRBJ2-1; TRBD2 aligns across 16 bases. The CDR3 is 19 amino acids. Germline CDR1 and CDR2: SGHDT and YYEEEE. Trimming took 4 bases from V and 0 from J; bases not matched to a gene: 7. In DNA, the CDR3 is TGTGCCAGCAGCCTGGGACTAGCGGGAGGGGATGGCTCCTACAATGAGCAGTTCTTC. It is translated as CASSLGLAGGDGSYNEQFF.

This clone came up a few times. This CDR3 reads CASSPGVGGFEVGTIYF. The CDR3 DNA sequence: TGTGCCAGCAGCCCTGGTGTCGGAGGGTTTGAGGTCGGCACCATATATTTT. The genes are TRBV11-3 and TRBJ1-3; no reliable D call. CDR3 size: 17 residues. Trimming shortened V by 5 bases and J by 9 bases, and 26 bases separated the two germline ends. Germline CDR1 is SGHNT and CDR2 is YENEEA.

This clone was counted a single time. V gene TRBV30 combines with J gene TRBJ2-5; TRBD2 agrees at 15 bases. Germline V gene lookup returns CDR1 GTSNPN and CDR2 SVGIG (reference sequence). The CDR3 runs 16 residues. J lost 5 bases, V lost 5 bases, and 9 bases had no gene match. Here the CDR3 DNA reads TGTGCCTGGGCGTGGACTAGCGGGGGGGCAAGGGAGACCCAGTACTTC. This translates into CAWAWTSGGARETQYF.

This clone has more than one count but fewer than ten. The CDR3 DNA is TGTGCCAGCAGCGAGCCCGATGAAAAACTGTTTTTT. This translates into CASSEPDEKLFF. The chain carries TRBV6-2 or TRBV6-3 and TRBJ1-4; D gene uncertain. This CDR3 region has 12 residues. The V end was cut by 6 bases, the J end by 6 bases, with 8 bases between. The germline gives CDR1 MNHEY, CDR2 SVGEGT.

The chain uses TRBV7-8 and TRBJ1-3; 11 bases match TRBD1. Germline lookup yields CDR1 SGHVS and CDR2 FQNEAQ. The length of the CDR3 is 16 residues. After removal of 6 bases from V and 2 bases from J, the junction contained 6 bases not matched to a gene. The CDR3 spells CASSFSGQGAGNTIYF. The CDR3 bases are TGTGCCAGCAGTTTTTCGGGACAGGGGGCTGGAAACACCATATATTTT. The complete variable domain, with remaining parts taken from reference TRBV7-8 and TRBJ1-3, reads GAGVSQSPRYKVAKRGQDVALRCDPISGHVSLFWYQQALGQGPEFLTYFQNEAQLDKSGLPSDRFFAERPEGSVSTLKIQRTQQEDSAVYLCASSFSGQGAGNTIYFGEGSWLTVV.

The CDR3 is CATAGGGLSGANVLTF. In nucleotides, the CDR3 is TGTGCCACCGCAGGAGGAGGGCTATCTGGGGCCAACGTCCTGACTTTC. The rearrangement joins TRBV24-1 to TRBJ2-6; possibly TRBD2 for D (6 bases). CDR1 is KGHDR and CDR2 is SFDVKD in the germline V gene. There are 16 residues in the CDR3. The V end lost 9 bases, the J end lost 1 base, and 15 bases lay between the germline ends.

V and J are TRBV2 and TRBJ1-4; 8 nucleotides match TRBD1. The CDR3 runs to 14 residues. The trim removed 5 bases at V and 5 bases at J, leaving 4 bases unmatched. CDR1 is SNHLY, CDR2 FYNNEI, per germline. CDR3 nucleotides: TGTGCCAGCAGTATACAGGGGGGGAATGAAAAACTGTTTTTT. Translating it yields CASSIQGGNEKLFF.

The chain couples TRBV27 to TRBJ2-2, with 7 bases matching TRBD2. CDR1 is MNHEY and CDR2 is SMNVEV in the germline V gene (reference sequence). V lost 2 bases and J lost 5; bases outside the gene matches: 2. The CDR3 totals 14 residues. The CDR3 region is CASSLAGVTGELFF. The CDR3, as DNA: TGTGCCAGCAGTTTAGCGGGGGTAACCGGGGAGCTGTTTTTT.

The rearrangement joins TRBV6-5 to TRBJ2-7; 7 nucleotides line up with TRBD2. Trimming removed 11 bases from V and 5 bases from J; junction bases left unmatched: 12. The length of the CDR3 is 13 residues. The germline V gene encodes CDR1 MNHEY and CDR2 SVGAGI. The CDR3 sequence is CASRAGGSDEQYF. Written as DNA, the CDR3 is TGTGCCTCCCGGGCCGGGGGGTCGGACGAGCAGTACTTC.

Concerning this clone itself: Other nucleotide sequences from this sample produce the same CDR3. The chain couples TRBV6-1 to TRBJ2-5, with 8 bases fitting TRBD1. The length of the CDR3 is 15 residues. In germline, CDR1 is MNHNS, CDR2 SASEGT. V gave up 3 bases and J gave up 2 bases; unmatched junction bases: 5. The CDR3 is CASSDNTGGQETQYF. The CDR3 nucleotides are TGTGCCAGCAGTGACAATACAGGGGGACAAGAGACCCAGTACTTC.

This clone has only a few counts. CDR3 sequence (DNA): TGTGCCTGTTCCCCGGGGGGCGTTGAGCAGTTCTTC. Amino acid sequence: CACSPGGVEQFF. The rearrangement joins TRBV30 to TRBJ2-1, with a tentative D call TRBD2 (7 bases). There are 12 residues in the CDR3. Trimming pared 6 bases from V and 9 bases from J, leaving 15 bases between. From germline, CDR1 is GTSNPN and CDR2 SVGIG (reference sequence). Looking up the rest from reference TRBV30 and TRBJ2-1 gives the full variable domain: SQTIHQWPATLVQPVGSPLSLECTVEGTSNPNLYWYRQAAGRGLQLLFYSVGIGQISSEVPQNLSASRPQDRQFILSSKKLLLSDSGFYLCACSPGGVEQFFGPGTRLTVL.

This sequence joins TRBV12-5 and TRBJ2-3, with 14 bases lining up with TRBD2. This CDR3 contains 14 residues. The V segment lost 6 bases and the J segment 7 bases; nucleotides outside the gene matches: 3. Looked up from germline, CDR1 is LGHNT and CDR2 is FRNRAP. CDR3 DNA: TGTGCTAGTGGGACTAGCGGGGGGGCCAATACGCAGTATTTT. Translated: CASGTSGGANTQYF.

The rearrangement uses TRBV2 and TRBJ2-7; possible D gene TRBD2, 6 bases. Per germline, CDR1 SNHLY and CDR2 FYNNEI. This CDR3 is 12 amino acids long. With 7 bases removed from V and 7 bases from J, the gap between germline ends came to 14 bases. The CDR3 DNA follows: TGTGCCAGCACTCCCGGAGGGGATGAGCAGTACTTC. Translated, it gives CASTPGGDEQYF.

This chain connects TRBV27 to TRBJ2-3, with D maybe TRBD2 (6 bases). The CDR3 contains 14 residues. V dropped 8 bases and J dropped 3 bases, with 15 bases sitting between them. Germline V gene data show CDR1 as MNHEY and CDR2 as SMNVEV (reference sequence). The CDR3 DNA reads TGTGCCAGCTCCCGGGGGTTCGGTACAGATACGCAGTATTTT. Amino acids: CASSRGFGTDTQYF.

The table lists this clone with a few counts. V is TRBV5-4 and J is TRBJ2-1; D is ambiguous. The CDR3 consists of 13 residues. Germline V gene lookup returns CDR1 SGHNT and CDR2 YYREEE (reference sequence). V was cut by 2 bases and J by 8 bases, with 11 bases left in between. Written as DNA, the CDR3 is TGTGCCAGCAGCTTTCCGGGTGTGGATGAGCAGTTCTTC. This translates into CASSFPGVDEQFF.